This T cell receptor beta chain was obtained from a study of shared clonotypes between healthy human individuals. About this clone: Its specificity is not known.

Investigators divided CD4+ cells into CD45RA+ naive and CD45RA-negative memory subsets. Deep was the level used in running the assay. The repertoire was sequenced with immunoSEQ multiplex PCR; TCRdb's copy has only in-frame clones and lacks some. Of 2 million to 3 million clones listed, around nine tenths are singletons. Study-wide results and caveats: Clonotypes shared by all four donors outscored non-shared clonotypes in generation probability.

The sequencing sample was made of naive CD4+ T cells sorted from blood. Subset reported: CD45RA+ positively selected. This receptor was taken from a man aged 18 to 35 in good health.

The CDR3 loop reads CASSQGQGRTGELFF. In DNA, the CDR3 is TGTGCCAGCAGCCAGGGACAGGGCCGGACCGGGGAGCTGTTTTTT. The chain combines TRBV7-9 with TRBJ2-2; 9 nucleotides agree with TRBD1. V lost 5 bases and J lost 5; bases outside the gene matches: 6. The V gene's germline CDR1 is SEHNR and CDR2 FQNEAQ (reference sequence). The CDR3 length is 15 residues. The full variable domain, completed using reference TRBV7-9 and TRBJ2-2, is DTGVSQNPRHKITKRGQNVTFRCDPISEHNRLYWYRQTLGQGPEFLTYFQNEAQLEKSRLLSDRFSAERPKGSFSTLEIQRTEQGDSAMYLCASSQGQGRTGELFFGEGSRLTVL.